This T cell receptor beta chain was captured in a study of blood T cell repertoires in COVID-19. Germline V gene sequence: CDR1 PRHDT, CDR2 FYEKMQ (reference sequence). J gave up 12 bases and V 5 bases, and 13 bases lay outside the gene matches. This CDR3 region has 16 residues. Clones were sequenced by immunoSEQ multiplex PCR, and TCRdb holds only the in-frame ones, with some missing. This repertoire shows 150,000 to 200,000 clones, around 83% found once; its top ten account for 10% to 15%. The chain is built from TRBV13 and TRBJ2-1, with 13 nucleotides matching TRBD2. This receptor was identified in a man in his 70s who had recovered from COVID-19. Sequenced material: peripheral blood. This CDR3 reads CASSHSGTSGTGGQFF. For the CDR3, the DNA is TGTGCCAGCAGCCACTCCGGGACTAGCGGGACCGGGGGGCAGTTCTTC.